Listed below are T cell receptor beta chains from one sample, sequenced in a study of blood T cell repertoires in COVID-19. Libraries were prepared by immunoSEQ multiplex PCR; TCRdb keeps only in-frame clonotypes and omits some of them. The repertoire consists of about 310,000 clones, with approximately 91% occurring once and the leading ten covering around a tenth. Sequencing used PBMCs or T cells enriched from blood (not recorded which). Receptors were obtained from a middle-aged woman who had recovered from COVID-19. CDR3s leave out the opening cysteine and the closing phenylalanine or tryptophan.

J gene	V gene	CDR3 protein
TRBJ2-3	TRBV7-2	ASSLVGSTDTQY
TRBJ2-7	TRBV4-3	ASSQAGKSYEQY
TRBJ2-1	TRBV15	ATSKGPSGSYNEQF
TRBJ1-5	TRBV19	ASNLRGGNQPQH
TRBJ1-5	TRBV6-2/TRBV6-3	ASSFVAGGNQPQH
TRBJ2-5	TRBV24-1	ATSDLMTSGQETQY
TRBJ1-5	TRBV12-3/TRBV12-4	ASAEQGYQPQH
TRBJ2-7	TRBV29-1	SVETGGRRNEQY
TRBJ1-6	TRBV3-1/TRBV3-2	ASSQDGQGYSPLH
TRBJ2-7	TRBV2	ASTQRWGPGEQY
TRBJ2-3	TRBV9	ASSVGGLGRDTQY
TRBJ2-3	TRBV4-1	ASSQEPAGGITDTQY
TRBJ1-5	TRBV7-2	ASSLVGGRPQH
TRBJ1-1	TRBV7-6	ASSAEGRGTSAEAF
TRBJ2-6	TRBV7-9	ASSPPVSSGANVLT
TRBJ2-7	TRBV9	ASSVEPAGFYEQY
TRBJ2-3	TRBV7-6	ASSLAPISTDTQY
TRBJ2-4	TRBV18	ASSPGTGLNIQY
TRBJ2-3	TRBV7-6	ASSLELATDTQY
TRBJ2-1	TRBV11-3	ASSSQTFTIEQF
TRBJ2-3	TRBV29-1	SVAAGATDTQY
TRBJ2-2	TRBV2	ASKSQGPNTGELF
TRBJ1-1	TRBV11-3	ASTRTGTEAF
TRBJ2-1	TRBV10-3	AISLLAGDTDEQF
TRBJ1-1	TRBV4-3	ASSQGRESTEAF
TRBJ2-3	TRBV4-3	ASSQGTSGGHSTDTQY
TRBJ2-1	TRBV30	AWEEGYNEQF
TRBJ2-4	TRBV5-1	ASKPGQGNIQY
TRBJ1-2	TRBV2	ASSLDTVSGYT